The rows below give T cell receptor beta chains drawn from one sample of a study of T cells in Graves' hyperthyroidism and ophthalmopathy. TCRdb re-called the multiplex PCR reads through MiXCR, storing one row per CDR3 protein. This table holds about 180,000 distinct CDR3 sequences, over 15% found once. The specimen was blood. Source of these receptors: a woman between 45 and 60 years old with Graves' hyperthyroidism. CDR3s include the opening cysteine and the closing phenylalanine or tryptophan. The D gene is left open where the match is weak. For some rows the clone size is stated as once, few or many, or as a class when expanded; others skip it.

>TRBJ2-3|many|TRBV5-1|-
CASSLAPQEDTQYF
TGCGCCAGCAGCTTGGCTCCTCAGGAAGATACGCAGTATTTT
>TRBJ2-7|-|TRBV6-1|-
CASRRDGGLGAYEQYF
TGTGCCAGCCGACGGGACGGGGGGCTGGGCGCCTACGAGCAGTACTTC
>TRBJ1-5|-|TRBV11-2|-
CASSFEVGQPQHF
TGTGCCAGCAGCTTCGAGGTCGGTCAGCCCCAGCATTTT
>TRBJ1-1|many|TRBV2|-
CASEAVTEAFF
TGTGCCAGTGAGGCGGTCACTGAAGCTTTCTTT
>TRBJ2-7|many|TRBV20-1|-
CSAPYEQYF
TGCAGTGCCCCGTACGAGCAGTACTTC
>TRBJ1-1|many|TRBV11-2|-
CASSAPLGGTEAFF
TGTGCCAGCAGCGCCCCCCTAGGAGGCACTGAAGCTTTCTTT
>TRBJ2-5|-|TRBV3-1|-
CASNYRGPQETQYF
TGTGCCAGCAATTACCGGGGCCCACAAGAGACCCAGTACTTC
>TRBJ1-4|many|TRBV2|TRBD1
CASRPGTGPEKLFF
TGTGCCAGCAGACCCGGGACAGGGCCAGAAAAACTGTTTTTT
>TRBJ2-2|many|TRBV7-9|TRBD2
CASSLGLAENTGELFF
TGTGCCAGCAGCTTAGGGCTAGCGGAGAACACCGGGGAGCTGTTTTTT
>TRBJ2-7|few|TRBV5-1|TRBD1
CASSLGPGGGYEQYF
TGCGCCAGCAGCTTGGGGCCAGGGGGCGGGTACGAGCAGTACTTC
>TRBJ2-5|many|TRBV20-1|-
CSAGRATARQETQYF
TGCAGTGCTGGTCGCGCGACAGCCCGCCAAGAGACCCAGTACTTC
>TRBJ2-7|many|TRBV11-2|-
CASSLRVPSYEQYF
TGTGCCAGCAGCTTAAGGGTCCCCTCCTACGAGCAGTACTTC
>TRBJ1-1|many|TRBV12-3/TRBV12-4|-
CASSLTQINTEAFF
TGTGCCAGCAGTTTAACACAGATAAACACTGAAGCTTTCTTT
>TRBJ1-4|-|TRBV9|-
CASSVDGGGRKLFF
TGTGCCAGCAGCGTAGATGGCGGCGGGAGGAAACTGTTTTTT
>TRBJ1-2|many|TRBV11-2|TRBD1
CASSSDRGYGYTF
TGTGCCAGCAGCTCGGACAGGGGCTACGGCTACACCTTC
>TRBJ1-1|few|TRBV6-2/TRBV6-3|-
CASSYPHSMNTEAFF
TGTGCCAGCAGTTACCCACATTCAATGAACACTGAAGCTTTCTTT
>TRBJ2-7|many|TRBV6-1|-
CASSWTNGEQYF
TGTGCCAGCAGTTGGACAAACGGGGAGCAGTACTTC
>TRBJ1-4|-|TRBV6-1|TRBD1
CASSPTGVLEKLFF
TGTGCCAGCAGTCCGACAGGGGTTCTTGAAAAACTGTTTTTT
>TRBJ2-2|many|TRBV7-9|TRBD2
CASSSLAGGSPGELFF
TGTGCCAGCAGCTCCTTGGCGGGGGGGTCGCCCGGGGAGCTGTTTTTT
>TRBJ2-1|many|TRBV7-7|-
CASSLNDRAGNEQFF
TGTGCTAGCAGCTTGAATGACAGGGCGGGGAATGAGCAGTTCTTC
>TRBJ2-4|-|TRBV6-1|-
CASLGDLAKNIQYF
TGTGCCAGCCTTGGTGACCTGGCCAAAAACATTCAGTACTTC
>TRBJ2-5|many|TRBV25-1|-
CASSAPGTLQETQYF
TGTGCCAGCAGCGCACCCGGGACGTTACAAGAGACCCAGTACTTC
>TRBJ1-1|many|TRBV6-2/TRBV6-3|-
CASSYEGRNTEAFF
TGTGCCAGCAGTTACGAGGGGAGGAACACTGAAGCTTTCTTT
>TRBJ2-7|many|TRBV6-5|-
CASSYVANLGQSSYEQYF
TGTGCCAGCAGTTACGTCGCTAACCTTGGACAGTCCTCCTACGAGCAGTACTTC
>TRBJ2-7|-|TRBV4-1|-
CASSQEGGQTRYEQYF
TGCGCCAGCAGCCAAGAAGGGGGTCAGACCCGCTACGAGCAGTACTTC
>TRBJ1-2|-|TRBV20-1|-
CSARWPNAQGYTF
TGCAGTGCTAGGTGGCCTAATGCACAGGGCTACACCTTC
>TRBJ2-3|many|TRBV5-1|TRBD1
CASRTGMWSTDTQYF
TGCGCCAGCAGGACAGGGATGTGGAGCACAGATACGCAGTATTTT
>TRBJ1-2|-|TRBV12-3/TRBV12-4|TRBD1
CASSYPTGGAPNYGYTF
TGTGCCAGCAGTTACCCGACAGGGGGCGCCCCCAACTATGGCTACACCTTC
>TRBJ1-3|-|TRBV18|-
CASSPQGTGEIGTSYF
TGTGCCAGCTCACCACAGGGGACGGGGGAAATCGGGACCTCATATTTT
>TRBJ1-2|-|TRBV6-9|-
CASSWGGAHGYTF
TGTGCCAGCAGTTGGGGGGGGGCTCATGGCTACACCTTC
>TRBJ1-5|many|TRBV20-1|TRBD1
CSAQGGSSQPQHF
TGCAGTGCTCAGGGGGGGAGTAGTCAGCCCCAGCATTTT
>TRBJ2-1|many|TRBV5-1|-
CASSWDYNEQFF
TGCGCCAGCAGCTGGGATTACAATGAGCAGTTCTTC
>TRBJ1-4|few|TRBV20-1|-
CSAAKGAGGKLFF
TGCAGTGCCGCAAAGGGCGCGGGTGGAAAACTGTTTTTT